The T cell receptor (beta chain) described here comes from a study of post-analysis software for immune sequencing data. General study results and limits: Samples made in the same batch grouped tightly together by F measure. In multiple sclerosis, normalized Chao1 diversity was significantly below that of controls.

As to this clonotype: No antigen is known for it.

Unique molecular identifiers featured in each of the TCR beta cDNA libraries. TCRdb reanalysed the PCR reads using MiXCR and keeps one entry per CDR3 protein. This table has approximately 660,000 distinct CDR3 sequences, roughly three fifths appearing once. Sequenced material: blood. The receptor comes from a girl aged 2-10 years with multiple sclerosis.

In DNA form, the CDR3 reads TGTGCCAGCAGTTCTGGGTTGGAGCAGTACTTC. Translation: CASSSGLEQYF. The chain is built from TRBV6-5 and TRBJ2-7; D is uncertain. The CDR3 has 11 residues. Germline V lookup: CDR1 MNHEY, CDR2 SVGAGI. Between the trimmed V and J ends, which lost 4 bases and 7 bases, there was a span of 8 bases.